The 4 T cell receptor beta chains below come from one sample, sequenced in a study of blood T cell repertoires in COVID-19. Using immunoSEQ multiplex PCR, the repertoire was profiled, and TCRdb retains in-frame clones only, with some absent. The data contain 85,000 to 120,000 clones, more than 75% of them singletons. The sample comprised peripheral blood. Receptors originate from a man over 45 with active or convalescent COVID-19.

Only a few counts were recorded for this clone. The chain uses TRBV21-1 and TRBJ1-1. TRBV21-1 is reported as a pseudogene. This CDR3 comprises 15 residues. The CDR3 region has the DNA TGTGCCAGCAGCAAACTTGGCGGGCGAAACACTGAAGCTTTCTTT. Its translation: CASSKLGGRNTEAFF.

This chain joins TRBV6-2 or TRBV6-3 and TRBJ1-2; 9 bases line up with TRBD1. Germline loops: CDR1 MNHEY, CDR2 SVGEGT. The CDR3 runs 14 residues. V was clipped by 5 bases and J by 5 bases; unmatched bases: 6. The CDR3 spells CASSPGTGLYGYTF. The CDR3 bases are TGTGCCAGCAGTCCCGGGACAGGGCTGTATGGCTACACCTTC.

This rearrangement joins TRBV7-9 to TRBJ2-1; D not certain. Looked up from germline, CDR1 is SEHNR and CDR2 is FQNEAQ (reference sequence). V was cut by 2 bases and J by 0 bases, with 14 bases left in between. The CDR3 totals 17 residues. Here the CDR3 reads CASSLTQYPSSYNEQFF. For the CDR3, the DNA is TGTGCCAGCAGCTTAACCCAGTATCCTAGCTCCTACAATGAGCAGTTCTTC.

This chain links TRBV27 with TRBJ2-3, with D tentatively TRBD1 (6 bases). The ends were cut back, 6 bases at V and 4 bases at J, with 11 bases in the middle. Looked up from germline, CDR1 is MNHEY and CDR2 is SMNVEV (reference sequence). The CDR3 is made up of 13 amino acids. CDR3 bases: TGTGCCAGCAGAAGCACAGGGTCAGATACGCAGTATTTT. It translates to CASRSTGSDTQYF.